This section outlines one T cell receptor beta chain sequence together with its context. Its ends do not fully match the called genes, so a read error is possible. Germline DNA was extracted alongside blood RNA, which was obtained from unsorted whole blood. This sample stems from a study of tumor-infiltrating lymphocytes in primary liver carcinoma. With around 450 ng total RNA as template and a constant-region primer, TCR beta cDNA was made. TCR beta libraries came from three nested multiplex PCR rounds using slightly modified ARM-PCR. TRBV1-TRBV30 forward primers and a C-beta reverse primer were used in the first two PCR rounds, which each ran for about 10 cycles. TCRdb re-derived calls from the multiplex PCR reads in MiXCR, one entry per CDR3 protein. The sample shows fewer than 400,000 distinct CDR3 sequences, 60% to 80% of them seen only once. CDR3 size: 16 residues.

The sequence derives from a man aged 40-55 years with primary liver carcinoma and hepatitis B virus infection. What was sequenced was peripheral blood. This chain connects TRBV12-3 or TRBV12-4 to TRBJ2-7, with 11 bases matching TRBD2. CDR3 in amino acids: CASSLIGTSGTYKQYF. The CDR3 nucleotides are TGTGCCAGTAGTTTAATCGGGACTAGCGGTACCTACAAGCAGTACTTC.